What follows is one T cell receptor beta chain and its context. The antigen is unknown. The data originate from a study of cytomegalovirus exposure and HLA in healthy donors. Broader study findings: TCR beta chain V- and J-gene trimming was linked, in a later analysis, to a missense variant in DCLRE1C.

CDR3 length: 16 amino acids. The V end was cut by 4 bases, the J end by 0 bases, with 14 bases between. Germline values: CDR1 SGHDT, CDR2 YYEEEE. A multiplex PCR was run with 60 Vbeta primers and 13 Jbeta primers. Some clones are missing from TCRdb's copy, which holds only in-frame ones; the method was immunoSEQ multiplex PCR. The top ten hold 4.1% of the sample, which has 100,000 or so clones, around three quarters seen once. The chain links TRBV5-6 to TRBJ1-3; D unclear. The TCR sequence derives from a female donor in good health and CMV-seropositive. The sequenced sample was PBMCs. The DNA of the CDR3 is TGTGCCAGCAGCACGGCAGGCCCGAGCTCTGGAAACACCATATATTTT. Its translation: CASSTAGPSSGNTIYF.